The 28 T cell receptor beta chains reported below all come from one sample, sequenced in a study of blood T cell repertoires in COVID-19 (dated by TCRdb to 2020 to 2022). Library method: the immunoSEQ multiplex PCR assay. TCRdb obtained this table from immuneACCESS and retained in-frame rearrangements with V and J assigned. These tables miss some clones; where compared with another copy, unresolved V genes account for less than half of the shortfall, and the remainder is unexplained. The sample data list under 250,000 clones, and nearly 85% of these were observed just once. The biggest ten clones account for roughly 5.5% of the sample. The sample consisted of peripheral blood. These receptors came from a human donor in a cohort sampled during active COVID-19.

The chain uses TRBV6-5 and TRBJ2-7; the match to TRBD1 covers 7 bases. The V segment lost 10 bases and the J segment 0 bases; nucleotides outside the gene matches: 9. The length of the CDR3 is 14 residues. The germline V gene has CDR1 MNHEY and CDR2 SVGAGI. The CDR3 spells CATREDRDSYEQYF. Here the CDR3 DNA reads TGTGCCACTAGAGAAGACAGGGACTCCTACGAGCAGTACTTC.

The chain is built from TRBV6-6 and TRBJ2-7; 12 positions agree with TRBD2. The V segment lost 5 bases and the J segment 2 bases; nucleotides outside the gene matches: 16. Germline CDR1 and CDR2: MNHNY and SVGAGI (reference sequence). The CDR3 consists of 19 residues. DNA for the CDR3: TGTGCCAGCAGTCCTACGGGACTAGCGGGTGCAGTAGGCCCCTACGAGCAGTACTTC. It translates to CASSPTGLAGAVGPYEQYF.

The V call is TRBV28, the J call TRBJ2-3; D is perhaps TRBD1 (6 bases). Germline CDR1 is MDHEN and CDR2 is SYDVKM. CDR3 length: 11 residues. Trimming pared 8 bases from V and 6 bases from J, leaving 9 bases between. This CDR3 reads CASHRADTQYF. The CDR3 region has the DNA TGTGCCAGCCACAGGGCCGATACGCAGTATTTT.

The CDR3 spells CASSEVQGNSYEQYF. In DNA form, the CDR3 reads TGTGCCAGCAGTGAAGTTCAGGGAAACTCCTACGAGCAGTACTTC. This chain uses TRBV6-1 with TRBJ2-7; D perhaps matches TRBD1 (5 bases). The CDR3 runs to 15 residues. Trimming removed 1 base at V and 0 bases at J, with 10 bases between. CDR1 and CDR2 (germline): MNHNS, SASEGT.

The chain couples TRBV28 to TRBJ2-3; 12 bases agree with TRBD1. V was clipped by 3 bases and J by 7 bases; unmatched bases: 5. CDR1 and CDR2 from the germline V gene are MDHEN and SYDVKM. The CDR3 consists of 15 residues. CDR3 sequence: CASSLGTGGRNTQYF. The CDR3 DNA sequence: TGTGCCAGCAGTTTGGGGACAGGGGGCAGGAATACGCAGTATTTT.

This clone was detected only a few times. The rearrangement uses TRBV6-4 and TRBJ1-2, with TRBD1 matching 8 bases. Unmatched junction bases numbered 3, after V lost 5 bases and J lost 4 bases. The CDR3 is made up of 13 amino acids. CDR1 is MRHNA and CDR2 is SNTAGT in the germline V gene. The CDR3 bases are TGTGCCAGCAGTACCGACAGGGGCTATGGCTACACCTTC. Its protein product is CASSTDRGYGYTF.

The chain employs TRBV28 and TRBJ2-1; D perhaps matches TRBD2 (5 bases). Trimming pared 3 bases from V and 8 bases from J, leaving 14 bases between. This CDR3 contains 14 residues. The germline V gene encodes CDR1 MDHEN and CDR2 SYDVKM. In DNA form, the CDR3 reads TGTGCCAGCAGTTTTCGCGGTGAGAGGGATGAGCAGTTCTTC. Its protein product is CASSFRGERDEQFF.

This clone was found a few times. This rearrangement joins TRBV5-1 to TRBJ1-6, with 7 positions matching TRBD1. Germline assignment: CDR1 SGHRS and CDR2 YFSETQ. Trimming at V came to 5 bases and at J to 6 bases, leaving 11 bases not matched to a gene. The CDR3 totals 16 residues. Here the CDR3 reads CASRSETGWANSPLHF. CDR3 DNA: TGCGCCAGCAGATCTGAGACAGGGTGGGCTAATTCACCCCTCCACTTT. Complete variable domain (other parts from reference TRBV5-1 and TRBJ1-6): KAGVTQTPRYLIKTRGQQVTLSCSPISGHRSVSWYQQTPGQGLQFLFEYFSETQRNKGNFPGRFSGRQFSNSRSEMNVSTLELGDSALYLCASRSETGWANSPLHFGNGTRLTVT.

This clone was detected only a few times. This chain joins TRBV14 and TRBJ2-7; 10 nucleotides match TRBD2. J gave up 2 bases and V 1 base, and 8 bases lay outside the gene matches. This CDR3 has 17 residues. CDR1 and CDR2 (germline): SGHDN, FVKESK. CDR3 bases: TGTGCCAGCAGCCAAGTTGTAGCGGGAGGAGGGACCTACGAGCAGTACTTC. This translates into CASSQVVAGGGTYEQYF.

This clone came up many times. J is TRBJ1-4 and V is TRBV30; D possibly corresponds to TRBD1 (6 bases). This CDR3 region has 13 residues. Germline CDR1 GTSNPN, CDR2 SVGIG (reference sequence). Trimming took off 4 bases at V and 5 bases at J, with 11 bases between the two ends. The CDR3 nucleotides read TGTGCCTGGAATGGGGGCGGGAATGAAAAACTGTTTTTT. Protein: CAWNGGGNEKLFF. The full variable domain, its missing parts supplied by reference TRBV30 and TRBJ1-4, is SQTIHQWPATLVQPVGSPLSLECTVEGTSNPNLYWYRQAAGRGLQLLFYSVGIGQISSEVPQNLSASRPQDRQFILSSKKLLLSDSGFYLCAWNGGGNEKLFFGSGTQLSVL.

The rearrangement uses TRBV5-5 and TRBJ2-6, with 7 nucleotides matching TRBD1. The CDR3 covers 14 residues. The germline V gene has CDR1 SGHKS and CDR2 YYEKEE (reference sequence). The trim removed 4 bases at V and 7 bases at J, leaving 5 bases unmatched. CDR3 DNA sequence: TGTGCCAGCAGCCCCGGGACAGCCGCCAACGTCCTGACTTTC. Translating gives CASSPGTAANVLTF.

This chain connects TRBV29-1 to TRBJ2-7; D perhaps matches TRBD1 (5 bases). The CDR3 has 12 amino acids. V lost 0 bases to trimming and J lost 6 bases, with 9 bases between them. Germline CDR1 reads SQVTM; CDR2 reads ANQGSEA. Here the CDR3 reads CSVEDRAVEQYF. CDR3 nucleotides: TGCAGCGTTGAAGACAGGGCAGTCGAGCAGTACTTC.

There are a few counts of this clone. CDR3 sequence reads: CASSPRRHGSGPPDTQYF. The CDR3 coding sequence is TGTGCCAGTAGTCCTCGCAGACATGGTAGCGGCCCCCCAGATACGCAGTATTTT. V is TRBV19 and J is TRBJ2-3; perhaps TRBD2 as D (6 bases). In germline, CDR1 is LNHDA, CDR2 SQIVND (reference sequence). Trimming removed 5 bases from V and 4 bases from J, with 25 bases in between. The CDR3 sequence is 18 residues long.

The J gene is TRBJ2-5, the V gene TRBV6-5; perhaps TRBD2 as D (6 bases). The ends were cut back, 7 bases at V and 3 bases at J, with 15 bases in the middle. CDR3 length equals 14 residues. Germline V CDR1 and CDR2: MNHEY, SVGAGI. This CDR3 is CASKRAEGKETQYF. In nucleotides, the CDR3 is TGTGCCAGCAAGCGAGCGGAGGGGAAAGAGACCCAGTACTTC.

The chain employs TRBV5-1 and TRBJ2-7; TRBD1 aligns across 7 bases. With 6 bases clipped from V and 6 bases from J, the junction kept 9 bases outside the gene matches. The CDR3 runs 13 residues. CDR1 is SGHRS and CDR2 is YFSETQ in the germline V gene. The DNA of the CDR3 is TGCGCCAGCAACCGAGAGGGGGCCTCCGAGCAGTACTTC. Protein: CASNREGASEQYF.

This rearrangement joins TRBV19 to TRBJ2-7; no definite D call. Germline CDR1 reads LNHDA; CDR2 reads SQIVND (reference sequence). This CDR3 is 13 amino acids long. V was pared by 5 bases and J by 3 bases, with 11 bases between. The CDR3 is CASSARVRYEQYF. DNA of the CDR3: TGTGCCAGTAGTGCCCGGGTCCGCTACGAGCAGTACTTC.

The gene calls are TRBV5-1 and TRBJ2-1; D perhaps matches TRBD2 (6 bases). The V end was cut by 2 bases, the J end by 9 bases, with 27 bases between. CDR1 and CDR2 from the germline V gene are SGHRS and YFSETQ. The CDR3 runs 18 residues. The CDR3 here is CASSFPSVGGADESEQFF. The CDR3 DNA reads TGCGCCAGCAGCTTTCCCTCGGTGGGGGGAGCGGATGAGAGTGAGCAGTTCTTC.

The chain is built from TRBV6-6 and TRBJ2-7; 8 bases map to TRBD1. This CDR3 has 14 residues. The ends lost 4 bases at V and 1 base at J; junction bases unmatched: 3. The germline CDR1 and CDR2 sequences are MNHNY and SVGAGI (reference sequence). This CDR3 is CASSSRQGSYEQYF. CDR3 nucleotides: TGTGCCAGCAGTTCCAGACAGGGGTCCTACGAGCAGTACTTC.

This chain links TRBV7-6 with TRBJ2-2; 10 bases fit TRBD2. The CDR3 has 16 amino acids. Germline lookup yields CDR1 SGHVS and CDR2 FNYEAQ. Unmatched junction bases numbered 3, after V lost 4 bases and J lost 1 base. DNA of the CDR3: TGTGCCAGCAGCTGGACTAGCGGAAGGAACACCGGGGAGCTGTTTTTT. Amino acid sequence: CASSWTSGRNTGELFF. Drawing the rest from reference TRBV7-6 and TRBJ2-2, the complete variable domain is GAGVSQSPRYKVTKRGQDVALRCDPISGHVSLYWYRQALGQGPEFLTYFNYEAQQDKSGLPNDRFSAERPEGSISTLTIQRTEQRDSAMYRCASSWTSGRNTGELFFGEGSRLTVL.

CDR3 loop: CASSFSGRAPGELFF. The CDR3 nucleotides are TGTGCCAGCAGCTTCAGCGGGAGGGCCCCCGGGGAGCTGTTTTTT. J is TRBJ2-2 and V is TRBV7-9; 10 bases fit TRBD2. The CDR3 has 15 amino acids. The germline gives CDR1 SEHNR, CDR2 FQNEAQ (reference sequence). V shed 3 bases, J shed 6 bases, and the junction held 4 bases outside the gene matches. Together with reference TRBV7-9 and TRBJ2-2, the CDR3 gives the full variable domain: DTGVSQNPRHKITKRGQNVTFRCDPISEHNRLYWYRQTLGQGPEFLTYFQNEAQLEKSRLLSDRFSAERPKGSFSTLEIQRTEQGDSAMYLCASSFSGRAPGELFFGEGSRLTVL.

The chain has TRBV5-4 and TRBJ1-2; 8 bases match TRBD1. J gave up 6 bases and V 4 bases, and 14 bases lay outside the gene matches. The CDR3 sequence is 16 residues long. Germline lookup yields CDR1 SGHNT and CDR2 YYREEE (reference sequence). DNA for the CDR3: TGTGCCAGCAGCCCCGGGGGAACAGGGGGAAGGGATGGCTACACCTTC. The encoded protein is CASSPGGTGGRDGYTF.

This rearrangement joins TRBV7-2 to TRBJ2-4; TRBD1 agrees at 8 bases. The V gene end was trimmed by 1 base and the J gene end by 7 bases; junction bases not matched to a gene: 3. Germline CDR1 SGHTA, CDR2 FQGNSA. This CDR3 is 14 amino acids long. CDR3 amino acids: CASSLGQGANIQYF. The CDR3 nucleotides read TGTGCCAGCAGCTTAGGCCAGGGGGCGAACATTCAGTACTTC.

The chain uses TRBV19 and TRBJ1-5; perhaps TRBD1 as D (5 bases). Germline CDR1 LNHDA, CDR2 SQIVND (reference sequence). CDR3 length: 16 amino acids. V shed 0 bases and J shed 0 bases, with 9 bases lying between them. This CDR3 reads CASSIDGGNSNQPQHF. Written as DNA, the CDR3 is TGTGCCAGTAGTATAGATGGGGGGAATAGCAATCAGCCCCAGCATTTT.

The chain combines TRBV7-9 with TRBJ1-5, with 9 positions matching TRBD1. Germline trimming cut 1 base from V and 2 bases from J; bases unmatched to any gene: 9. The CDR3 loop spans 18 amino acids. In germline, CDR1 is SEHNR, CDR2 FQNEAQ (reference sequence). CDR3 residues: CASSLGQYRDRGNQPQHF. The CDR3 nucleotides are TGTGCCAGCAGCTTAGGCCAATACCGGGACAGGGGCAATCAGCCCCAGCATTTT. The full variable domain, rest sourced from reference TRBV7-9 and TRBJ1-5, is DTGVSQNPRHKITKRGQNVTFRCDPISEHNRLYWYRQTLGQGPEFLTYFQNEAQLEKSRLLSDRFSAERPKGSFSTLEIQRTEQGDSAMYLCASSLGQYRDRGNQPQHFGDGTRLSIL.

The chain is built from TRBV7-2 and TRBJ2-7; the match to TRBD2 covers 9 bases. Trimming cost V 3 bases and J 5 bases; bases outside gene matches: 8. The V gene's germline CDR1 is SGHTA and CDR2 FQGNSA. The CDR3 consists of 15 residues. The CDR3 DNA is TGTGCCAGCAGCTTTCGGCCTAGCGGGATGAACGAGCAGTACTTC. Encoded protein: CASSFRPSGMNEQYF.

The chain employs TRBV2 and TRBJ2-7, with 8 positions matching TRBD1. Trimming took 6 bases from V and 6 from J; bases not matched to a gene: 13. CDR1 and CDR2 (germline): SNHLY, FYNNEI. The CDR3 spans 15 residues. CDR3 loop: CASSGGQGPQGEQYF. CDR3 DNA sequence: TGTGCCAGCAGCGGAGGACAGGGCCCCCAAGGCGAGCAGTACTTC. The full variable domain, in which reference TRBV2 and TRBJ2-7 provide the parts outside the CDR3, is EPEVTQTPSHQVTQMGQEVILRCVPISNHLYFYWYRQILGQKVEFLVSFYNNEISEKSEIFDDQFSVERPDGSNFTLKIRSTKLEDSAMYFCASSGGQGPQGEQYFGPGTRLTVT.

V gene TRBV19 combines with J gene TRBJ1-4; D not resolved. With 6 bases removed from V and 0 bases from J, the gap between germline ends came to 11 bases. CDR1 and CDR2 (germline): LNHDA, SQIVND (reference sequence). CDR3 length: 15 amino acids. CDR3 in DNA: TGTGCCAGTAGAGAATCAAGAGCAACTAATGAAAAACTGTTTTTT. It encodes CASRESRATNEKLFF.

This chain uses TRBV19 with TRBJ2-7, with D perhaps matching TRBD2 (5 bases). V was cut by 6 bases and J by 5 bases, with 17 bases left in between. Germline V CDR1 and CDR2: LNHDA, SQIVND (reference sequence). This CDR3 is built from 14 residues. The CDR3 reads CASRRSSSSDEQYF. The CDR3 nucleotides are TGTGCCAGTAGGAGATCCTCGAGTAGCGACGAGCAGTACTTC.